This is a list of T cell receptor beta chains from one sample in a study of shared clonotypes between healthy human individuals. Clones were sequenced by immunoSEQ multiplex PCR, and TCRdb holds only the in-frame ones, with some missing. Here the sample spans millions of clones, approximately 95% being singletons. Sample: naive CD4+ T cells sorted from blood. These receptors originate from a young man in good health. The CDR3 runs from the conserved cysteine through the conserved F or W. D genes are given only for firm matches. Where a row states a size, it is once, few, many or the class of an expanded clone; other rows omit it.

D gene | J gene | clone size | V gene | CDR3 protein | CDR3 DNA
NA | TRBJ2-5 | NA | TRBV5-4 | CASSSRTVETQYF | TGTGCCAGCAGCTCGAGGACAGTTGAGACCCAGTACTTC
NA | TRBJ1-5 | NA | TRBV15 | CATSRDPAGHSNQPQHF | TGTGCCACCAGCAGAGATCCGGCAGGACATAGCAATCAGCCCCAGCATTTT
NA | TRBJ2-2 | NA | TRBV30 | CAWSVGRQTQNTGELFF | TGTGCCTGGAGTGTAGGCCGACAGACTCAGAACACCGGGGAGCTGTTTTTT
TRBD1 | TRBJ2-7 | NA | TRBV27 | CASSSYPRTGNEQYF | TGTGCCAGCAGTTCCTACCCCAGGACAGGGAACGAGCAGTACTTC
NA | TRBJ2-7 | NA | TRBV2 | CASSELQGREQYF | TGTGCCAGCAGTGAGTTACAGGGAAGGGAGCAGTACTTC
TRBD1 | TRBJ2-7 | few | TRBV28 | CASRPTGWHEQYF | TGTGCCAGCAGGCCGACAGGGTGGCACGAGCAGTACTTC
NA | TRBJ1-4 | NA | TRBV9 | CASSVQGSTNEKLFF | TGTGCCAGCAGCGTCCAGGGGTCAACTAATGAAAAACTGTTTTTT
NA | TRBJ2-1 | NA | TRBV6-1 | CASGTGPGSYNEQFF | TGTGCCAGCGGTACGGGACCAGGCTCCTACAATGAGCAGTTCTTC
NA | TRBJ1-1 | NA | TRBV29-1 | CSVKAGVNTEAFF | TGCAGCGTGAAGGCAGGGGTGAACACTGAAGCTTTCTTT
TRBD1 | TRBJ1-5 | NA | TRBV27 | CASSIGTGGDQPQHF | TGTGCCAGCAGCATAGGGACAGGGGGCGATCAGCCCCAGCATTTT
TRBD2 | TRBJ2-7 | NA | TRBV10-3 | CAINPSTSLTEQYF | TGTGCCATCAATCCCTCGACTAGCTTAACCGAGCAGTACTTC
TRBD2 | TRBJ2-3 | NA | TRBV7-2 | CASSFLRGGPADTQYF | TGTGCCAGCAGCTTTTTGCGGGGGGGCCCGGCAGATACGCAGTATTTT
NA | TRBJ1-5 | few | TRBV6-5 | CASRRDSNQPQHF | TGTGCCAGCAGGAGGGATAGCAATCAGCCCCAGCATTTT
NA | TRBJ2-7 | once | TRBV6-5 | CASSYSGFSYEQYF | TGTGCCAGCAGTTATAGCGGCTTTTCCTACGAGCAGTACTTC
TRBD1 | TRBJ2-7 | NA | TRBV11-2 | CASSTTGGTYEQYF | TGTGCCAGCAGCACGACAGGGGGCACGTACGAGCAGTACTTC
NA | TRBJ1-6 | NA | TRBV6-1 | CASSGQGSYNSPLHF | TGTGCCAGCAGTGGTCAGGGTTCCTATAATTCACCCCTCCACTTT
TRBD1 | TRBJ2-7 | NA | TRBV5-4 | CASSVDRLYEQYF | TGTGCCAGCAGCGTGGACAGGTTGTACGAGCAGTACTTC
NA | TRBJ2-2 | NA | TRBV11-2 | CASSPGLPAGELFF | TGTGCCAGCAGCCCCGGGCTCCCAGCAGGGGAGCTGTTTTTT
TRBD2 | TRBJ2-1 | NA | TRBV30 | CAWRLLGLAGDNEQFF | TGTGCCTGGAGACTTTTGGGACTAGCGGGAGACAATGAGCAGTTCTTC
NA | TRBJ1-3 | NA | TRBV10-3 | CAISGTQTGNTIYF | TGTGCCATCAGTGGGACACAGACTGGAAACACCATATATTTT
NA | TRBJ2-7 | NA | TRBV27 | CASSLSRGSHYEQYF | TGTGCCAGCAGTTTATCGAGGGGTTCGCACTACGAGCAGTACTTC
NA | TRBJ1-1 | NA | TRBV7-2 | CASSSSGTVNTEAFF | TGTGCCAGCAGCTCATCCGGGACGGTGAACACTGAAGCTTTCTTT
NA | TRBJ2-5 | NA | TRBV5-8 | CASSRGPETQYF | TGTGCCAGCAGCCGGGGTCCAGAGACCCAGTACTTC
TRBD1 | TRBJ2-2 | once | TRBV5-6 | CASRGQGKTGELFF | TGTGCCAGCAGAGGACAGGGAAAGACCGGGGAGCTGTTTTTT
NA | TRBJ2-6 | NA | TRBV10-3 | CAIPQGTGANVLTF | TGTGCCATCCCCCAGGGGACTGGGGCCAACGTCCTGACTTTC
NA | TRBJ2-7 | NA | TRBV10-3 | CAISEGRGYYEQYF | TGTGCCATCAGTGAGGGCAGGGGATACTACGAGCAGTACTTC
TRBD1 | TRBJ2-2 | NA | TRBV2 | CASRGQGANTGELFF | TGTGCCAGCAGGGGACAGGGGGCGAACACCGGGGAGCTGTTTTTT
NA | TRBJ2-6 | NA | TRBV18 | CASSPPGANVLTF | TGTGCCAGCTCACCACCGGGGGCCAACGTCCTGACTTTC